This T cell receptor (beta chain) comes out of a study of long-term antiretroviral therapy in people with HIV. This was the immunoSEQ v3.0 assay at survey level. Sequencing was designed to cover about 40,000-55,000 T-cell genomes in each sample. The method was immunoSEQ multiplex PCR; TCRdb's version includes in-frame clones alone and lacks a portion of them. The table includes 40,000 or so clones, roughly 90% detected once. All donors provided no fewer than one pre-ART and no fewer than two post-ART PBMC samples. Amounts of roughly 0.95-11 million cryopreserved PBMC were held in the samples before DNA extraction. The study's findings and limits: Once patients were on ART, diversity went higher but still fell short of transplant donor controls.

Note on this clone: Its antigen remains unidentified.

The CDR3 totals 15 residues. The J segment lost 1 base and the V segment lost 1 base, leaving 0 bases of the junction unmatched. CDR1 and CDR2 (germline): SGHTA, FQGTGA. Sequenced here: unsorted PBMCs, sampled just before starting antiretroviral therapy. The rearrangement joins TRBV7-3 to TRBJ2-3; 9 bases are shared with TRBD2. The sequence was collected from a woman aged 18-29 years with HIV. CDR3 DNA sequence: TGTGCCAGCAGCTTAAGCGGGAGGGGCACAGATACGCAGTATTTT. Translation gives CASSLSGRGTDTQYF.